One sample yielded the 23 T cell receptor beta chains listed below, sequenced in a study of low-dose radiotherapy and immunotherapy resistance in tumors. Both TCRalpha and TCRbeta chains were reverse transcribed with V-gene-specific primers. Over approximately 20 PCR cycles, TCRs were amplified from a constant-region primer and V-primer adapter. MiXCR, run by TCRdb on the reads, gives a single entry per CDR3 protein. The sample lists around 10,000 distinct CDR3 sequences, 60% to 80% occurring once. The source of these receptors is a human donor with advanced metastatic prostate, ovarian, gallbladder or colorectal cancer (not recorded which). This table probably holds off-target reads from a library built for another chain.

The chain links TRBV20-1 to TRBJ2-1, with D possibly matching TRBD2 (5 bases). The CDR3 contains 13 residues. V lost 3 bases, J lost 5 bases, and 11 bases lay in between. Germline V CDR1 and CDR2: DFQATT, SNEGSKA (reference sequence). The CDR3 loop is CSARSGLNNEQFF. The DNA for the CDR3 is TGCAGTGCTAGGAGCGGACTCAACAATGAGCAGTTCTTC.

V usage is TRBV4-3 and J usage is TRBJ2-7; TRBD1 aligns across 7 bases. The V gene end was trimmed by 0 bases and the J gene end by 2 bases; junction bases not matched to a gene: 16. CDR1 and CDR2 (germline): LGHNA, YSLEER. There are 19 residues in the CDR3. This CDR3 is CASSQEATGPTDHTYEQYF. Here the CDR3 DNA reads TGCGCCAGCAGCCAAGAAGCGACAGGGCCTACCGATCATACCTACGAGCAGTACTTC.

The chain combines TRBV6-2 or TRBV6-3 with TRBJ2-1, with TRBD2 matching over 8 bases. V lost 4 bases and J lost 3; bases outside the gene matches: 5. This CDR3 is 15 amino acids long. Germline V gene data show CDR1 as MNHEY and CDR2 as SVGEGT. CDR3 sequence reads: CASSSGLADYNEQFF. The CDR3, as DNA: TGTGCCAGCAGTTCCGGACTAGCAGACTACAATGAGCAGTTCTTC.

This chain joins TRBV4-2 and TRBJ2-1; D may correspond to TRBD1 or TRBD2 (5 bases each). CDR1 is LGHNA and CDR2 is YNFKEQ in the germline V gene. Trimming removed 0 bases from V and 6 bases from J, with 15 bases in between. This CDR3 comprises 16 residues. CDR3 sequence (DNA): TGTGCCAGCAGCCAAGACGAGGGGAACTACGGCAATGAGCAGTTCTTC. It is translated as CASSQDEGNYGNEQFF.

The chain carries TRBV9 and TRBJ2-2; D might be TRBD1 (6 bases). Germline CDR1 reads SGDLS; CDR2 reads YYNGEE. The CDR3 consists of 15 residues. Trimming took off 2 bases at V and 1 base at J, with 9 bases between the two ends. CDR3 coding DNA: TGTGCCAGCAGCGTCGGACAGCTGAACACCGGGGAGCTGTTTTTT. It codes for CASSVGQLNTGELFF. Based on the CDR3 plus reference TRBV9 and TRBJ2-2, the full variable domain is DSGVTQTPKHLITATGQRVTLRCSPRSGDLSVYWYQQSLDQGLQFLIQYYNGEERAKGNILERFSAQQFPDLHSELNLSSLELGDSALYFCASSVGQLNTGELFFGEGSRLTVL.

The chain recombines TRBV2 with TRBJ1-1; perhaps TRBD1 as D (5 bases). Germline V lookup: CDR1 SNHLY, CDR2 FYNNEI. The CDR3 has 17 amino acids. V lost 0 bases and J 3 bases, leaving 17 bases between the germline ends. This chain's CDR3 is CASSEAFRARRDTEAFF. The CDR3 nucleotides read TGTGCCAGCAGTGAAGCTTTCAGGGCACGTCGGGACACTGAAGCTTTCTTT.

The gene calls are TRBV12-3 or TRBV12-4 and TRBJ2-7, with 8 positions matching TRBD1. V lost 8 bases, J lost 1 base, and 7 bases stayed unmatched. CDR3 length equals 14 residues. This CDR3 is CASPRQGASYEQYF. In nucleotides, the CDR3 is TGTGCCAGCCCCCGCCAGGGGGCTTCCTACGAGCAGTACTTC.

This clonotype was counted a few times. The rearrangement links TRBV5-4 to TRBJ2-5; 7 nucleotides agree with TRBD1. J gave up 4 bases and V 3 bases, and 3 bases lay outside the gene matches. In germline, CDR1 is SGHNT, CDR2 YYREEE (reference sequence). The CDR3 sequence is 13 residues long. CDR3 DNA sequence: TGTGCCAGCAGCTCACCAGGGGGAGAGACCCAGTACTTC. It specifies CASSSPGGETQYF.

In this sample, this clonotype turned up once. The chain carries TRBV2 and TRBJ1-4; 7 bases match TRBD1. The junction had 11 bases not matched to a gene; V was cut back by 5 bases and J by 8 bases. Germline V lookup: CDR1 SNHLY, CDR2 FYNNEI. The CDR3 has 15 residues. The CDR3, as DNA: TGTGCCAGCAGTTTAGGGGGCAGGGGCGGCGAAAAACTGTTTTTT. It yields the protein CASSLGGRGGEKLFF.

This chain joins TRBV18 and TRBJ1-1, with TRBD1 as a possible D gene (6 bases). The germline V gene encodes CDR1 KGHSH and CDR2 LQKENI. This CDR3 has 14 residues. Trimming took 1 base from V and 4 from J, leaving 10 bases between them. The CDR3 DNA sequence: TGTGCCAGCTCACCACGGGGGCAGGGCACTGAAGCTTTCTTT. Its protein is CASSPRGQGTEAFF.

This rearrangement joins TRBV6-2 or TRBV6-3 to TRBJ2-1, with D maybe TRBD1 (5 bases). Trimming shortened V by 8 bases and J by 0 bases, and 17 bases separated the two germline ends. The CDR3 is made up of 16 amino acids. CDR1 and CDR2 from the germline V gene are MNHEY and SVGEGT. DNA for the CDR3: TGTGCCAGCGGGGCATCCCCATTGGGCTCCTACAATGAGCAGTTCTTC. Amino acid sequence: CASGASPLGSYNEQFF.

This chain connects TRBV6-8 to TRBJ1-2; 8 nucleotides line up with TRBD1. This CDR3 is built from 18 residues. V dropped 0 bases and J dropped 5; count of bases not matched to a gene: 14. Germline V CDR1 and CDR2: MNHGY, SAAAGT. CDR3 sequence reads: CASSYSLARGRPLYGYTF. The DNA for the CDR3 is TGTGCCAGCAGTTACTCGCTGGCCAGGGGGCGTCCCCTTTATGGCTACACCTTC.

The chain recombines TRBV28 with TRBJ1-2; D is undetermined. Germline values: CDR1 MDHEN, CDR2 SYDVKM. The CDR3 loop spans 12 amino acids. The V gene lost 3 bases and the J gene lost 8 bases, with 10 bases spanning the gap. The CDR3 protein is CASSLYLEGYTF. Written as DNA, the CDR3 is TGTGCCAGCAGTTTGTACCTTGAGGGCTACACCTTC.

This clonotype appeared a single time. The rearrangement uses TRBV6-8 and TRBJ2-7; D might be TRBD2 (6 bases). Germline V lookup: CDR1 MNHGY, CDR2 SAAAGT. Trimming cost V 0 bases and J 6 bases, with 12 bases left between them. The CDR3 totals 14 residues. CDR3 sequence reads: CASSYSRRASEQYF. The CDR3 DNA sequence: TGTGCCAGCAGTTACTCGAGGAGGGCCAGCGAGCAGTACTTC.

This clonotype was counted a few times. V gene TRBV6-8 combines with J gene TRBJ2-3, with D possibly TRBD2 on 6 matching bases. V was shortened by 3 bases and J by 0 bases, with 10 bases between the two germline ends. The length of the CDR3 is 15 residues. CDR1 is MNHGY, CDR2 SAAAGT, per germline. CDR3 bases: TGTGCCAGCAGTTATCGCGGGGCTAGCACAGATACGCAGTATTTT. Translated, it gives CASSYRGASTDTQYF.

The rearrangement links TRBV29-1 to TRBJ2-2; D possibly corresponds to TRBD2 (7 bases). The germline CDR1 and CDR2 sequences are SQVTM and ANQGSEA. The V gene lost 4 bases and the J gene lost 5 bases, with 14 bases spanning the gap. The CDR3 covers 14 residues. The DNA for the CDR3 is TGCAGCGTTGCAGGTCGGGGGGCAACCGGGGAGCTGTTTTTT. Translating it yields CSVAGRGATGELFF.

This clonotype was counted between two and nine times. The chain combines TRBV2 with TRBJ2-4; no definite D call. CDR3 length equals 12 residues. Germline CDR1 reads SNHLY; CDR2 reads FYNNEI. V was clipped by 7 bases and J by 0 bases, with 4 bases between them. The CDR3: CASNLAKNIQYF. DNA of the CDR3: TGTGCCAGCAACCTAGCCAAAAACATTCAGTACTTC.

Only a few counts were recorded for this clonotype. The genes are TRBV7-2 and TRBJ1-5, with D tentatively TRBD1 (5 bases). Per the germline V gene, CDR1 is SGHTA and CDR2 is FQGNSA. V was trimmed by 1 base and J by 4 bases, leaving 11 bases between them. The CDR3 extends over 15 amino acids. The chain's CDR3 is CASSLGGRGNQPQHF. For the CDR3, the DNA is TGTGCCAGCAGCTTAGGAGGGCGGGGGAATCAGCCCCAGCATTTT.

This chain uses TRBV12-3 or TRBV12-4 with TRBJ1-3; 7 bases align to TRBD1. V was pared by 5 bases and J by 4 bases, with 11 bases of the junction left unmatched. This CDR3 region has 16 residues. The CDR3 region has the DNA TGTGCCAGCAGTCCACCCGGGACAGCCGGCGGAAACACCATATATTTT. This encodes CASSPPGTAGGNTIYF.

This clonotype was counted a few times. The chain is built from TRBV12-3 or TRBV12-4 and TRBJ1-5; unclear D gene. V shed 6 bases and J shed 4 bases, with 10 bases lying between them. The CDR3 is 13 residues long. As DNA, the CDR3 is TGTGCCAGCAGCTCGACACCTAATCAGCCCCAGCATTTT. Protein: CASSSTPNQPQHF.

V usage is TRBV20-1 and J usage is TRBJ2-1; TRBD2 matches 8 bases. J gave up 5 bases and V 3 bases, and 15 bases lay outside the gene matches. Germline lookup yields CDR1 DFQATT and CDR2 SNEGSKA (reference sequence). This CDR3 spans 17 amino acids. As DNA, the CDR3 is TGCAGTGCTAGGGGGTTCATGGGGGCGGGGGGCCACAATGAGCAGTTCTTC. Protein product: CSARGFMGAGGHNEQFF.

This sequence joins TRBV4-1 and TRBJ2-7; the D is unclear. CDR1 MGHRA and CDR2 YSYEKL come from the germline V gene. The V end was cut by 2 bases, the J end by 0 bases, with 8 bases between. This CDR3 contains 14 residues. In DNA, the CDR3 is TGCGCCAGCAGCCAACCAGCGAGCTCCTACGAGCAGTACTTC. Its protein product is CASSQPASSYEQYF.

The V and J genes are TRBV29-1 and TRBJ2-7, with 7 nucleotides matching TRBD2. J gave up 7 bases and V 0 bases, and 6 bases lay outside the gene matches. CDR3 length: 13 residues. Germline values: CDR1 SQVTM, CDR2 ANQGSEA. CDR3 coding DNA: TGCAGCGTTGAAGAGCTGACTAGCCCGGAGCAGTACTTC. This encodes CSVEELTSPEQYF.